Described below is a single TCR beta chain sequence and its context. This specimen comes from a study of blood T cell repertoires in COVID-19. The assay was immunoSEQ multiplex PCR, and TCRdb's table has in-frame clones only and misses some. This table holds hundreds of thousands of clones, around 87% found once. Unmatched junction bases numbered 11, after V lost 3 bases and J lost 2 bases. Looked up from germline, CDR1 is SGHRS and CDR2 is YFSETQ. This CDR3 has 17 residues. The sequenced material came from peripheral blood. V usage is TRBV5-1 and J usage is TRBJ1-1, with 9 bases aligning to TRBD1. The receptor was isolated from a man between 18 and 29 years old with active or convalescent COVID-19. CDR3 amino acids: CASSSAGTGIINTEAFF. The CDR3, as DNA: TGCGCCAGCAGCTCAGCCGGGACAGGGATCATCAACACTGAAGCTTTCTTT. Full variable domain (remainder filled in from reference TRBV5-1 and TRBJ1-1): KAGVTQTPRYLIKTRGQQVTLSCSPISGHRSVSWYQQTPGQGLQFLFEYFSETQRNKGNFPGRFSGRQFSNSRSEMNVSTLELGDSALYLCASSSAGTGIINTEAFFGQGTRLTVV.